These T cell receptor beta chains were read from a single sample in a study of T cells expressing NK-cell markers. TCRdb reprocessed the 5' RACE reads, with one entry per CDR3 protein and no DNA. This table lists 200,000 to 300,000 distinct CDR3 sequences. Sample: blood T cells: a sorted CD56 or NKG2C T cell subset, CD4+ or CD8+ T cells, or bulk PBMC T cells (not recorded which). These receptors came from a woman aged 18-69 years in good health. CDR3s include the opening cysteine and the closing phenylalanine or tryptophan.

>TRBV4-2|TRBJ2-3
CASSQDGGAADTQYF
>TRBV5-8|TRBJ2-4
CASSLEPVVGYF
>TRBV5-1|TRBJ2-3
CASSLVASSSDTQYF
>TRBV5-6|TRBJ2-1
CASSLESSGRANEQFF
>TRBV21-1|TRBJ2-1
CASSERTSGRAICEQFF
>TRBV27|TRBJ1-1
CASYGFGTEAFF
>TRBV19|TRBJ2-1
CASMGASHEQFF
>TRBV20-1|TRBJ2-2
CSWRGPKAGELFF
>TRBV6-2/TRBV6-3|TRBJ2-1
CASRRAGAHDEQFF
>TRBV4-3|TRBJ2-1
CASSQDRGQKYNEQFF
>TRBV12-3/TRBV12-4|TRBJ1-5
CASSRVGDRNQPQHF
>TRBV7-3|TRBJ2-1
CASSWAGASYNEQFF
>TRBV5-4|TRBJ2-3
CASSQRQGAMADTQYF
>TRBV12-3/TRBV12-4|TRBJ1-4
CASSPRTGLDEKLFF
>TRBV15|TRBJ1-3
CATSSGGSGNTIYF
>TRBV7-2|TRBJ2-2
CASSSLIRGSPGELFF
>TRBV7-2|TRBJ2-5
CASSRTGEETQYF
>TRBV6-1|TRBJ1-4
CASRLDVANEKLFF